This record looks at one TCR beta chain sequence and its context. This specimen comes from a study of CD8 T cells in Susac syndrome. From blood CD8+ and CD4+ T cells, TCR beta sequences were generated. The CDR3 has 16 residues. With 4 bases clipped from V and 1 base from J, the junction kept 6 bases outside the gene matches. The germline gives CDR1 MNHNS, CDR2 SASEGT. Reverse transcription of roughly 0.45 to 1 ug RNA used random hexamers. Across 54 Vbeta and 13 Jbeta, TCR beta CDR3 was amplified with immunoSEQ multiplex PCR. Each CDR3 protein gets one entry after TCRdb re-called the immunoSEQ multiplex PCR reads with MiXCR. Among some 200,000 distinct CDR3 sequences listed, nearly 97% were seen once.

Sequencing was performed on CD4+ T cells from PBMCs. The receptor comes from a human donor with Susac syndrome. The chain recombines TRBV6-1 with TRBJ2-7; 11 bases line up with TRBD2. The CDR3 region has the DNA TGTGCCAGCAGTGTCATTAGGACTAGCGGGTCCTACGAGCAGTACTTC. Translating gives CASSVIRTSGSYEQYF.